This entry is about one T cell receptor beta chain. Its specific antigen is unknown. Per-base quality was not reported, and no clone a single base away is much larger than it. The sample is drawn from a study of PD-L1 blockade in urothelial cancer (TCRdb year 2017). Broadly, across the study: Therapy was started in about 2014 for all patients, and atezolizumab 1,200 mg was administered intravenously every 3 weeks. About 90% of the roughly 29 patients were identified as males with urothelial cancer of bladder origin, and a prior smoking history was reported by 18 of 29 patients. Blood samples gave median yields of 141,255 T cells and around 88,000 unique TCRs, along with a median clonality of approximately 0.084. Durable clinical benefit was achieved by nine patients but not by the remaining 20. Blood samples were analyzed at two time points: 3 weeks after treatment start (second dose) and 6 weeks after treatment start. Durable clinical benefit was defined as a progression-free survival longer than 6 months, and TCR features were additionally tested against progression-free survival and overall survival. Somatic, immune and clinical correlates of response to PD-L1 blockade with atezolizumab in urothelial cancer were the focus of an exploratory multi-omic analysis. TCR sequencing covered pretreatment tumor samples and matched, serially collected peripheral blood taken before and after atezolizumab treatment. An ECOG performance status of 0 or 1 was recorded for the patients, and 0 to 3 prior chemotherapy regimens had been received by the patients. Pretreatment blood TCR-seq was available for 30 or so patients, at least one posttreatment blood collection was obtained for some 25 patients, and tumor TCR-seq was available for some 25 patients. In the same patients, whole exome sequencing and RNA sequencing of pretreatment tumors were performed in addition to TCR sequencing.

To estimate absolute template abundance from read counts, synthetic TCR analog templates were spiked into each PCR. The immunoSEQ assay was used to amplify TCRbeta CDR3 regions from genomic DNA with bias-controlled V and J gene primers. Sequencing of rearranged TCRbeta segments was performed at approximately 20X coverage. Per the original workflow: Clustering was used to correct sequencing errors, and CDR3s were annotated against IMGT to assign V, D and J genes. Out-of-frame and stop-codon sequences were excluded, and only productive TCRbeta rearrangements were used in downstream analyses. To compute clonality, Shannon entropy was normalized by the log of the number of unique productive sequences and then subtracted from one. Fisher's exact test with Benjamini-Hochberg correction, at a threshold of adjusted p below 0.01, was used to find clones that differed between time points or between blood and tumor. Drawn from immuneACCESS, this table holds only the in-frame rearrangements with V and J called that TCRdb kept. Clones are partly lost; checked studies trace under half to an unresolved V gene and leave the rest unexplained. Clonal size and the V and J genes are those of that table, whereas D and trimming came from the DNA. The sample table records around 93,000 clones; less than 85% of these occur just once. The ten most abundant clones make up under 8.5% of the sample.

Via the germline V gene, CDR1 is SGHTA and CDR2 FQGTGA. The CDR3 has 15 amino acids, counting the end cysteine and phenylalanine. The kept DNA is CDR3 alone, 45 bases in frame from the first base. The germline V end is reduced by 1 base and the J end by 4 bases; junction bases left unmatched: 2. The sample's time point label is to be understood as: peripheral blood 6 weeks after treatment start. A cohort of 25 to 30 patients with locally advanced or metastatic urothelial carcinoma, treated at Memorial Sloan Kettering on a trial protocol, was included. Peripheral blood mononuclear cells were collected from each patient pretreatment and during treatment, giving between 1 and 8 total time points per patient. The Qiagen DNeasy Blood extraction kit was used to purify genomic DNA from total PBMCs and tumor samples. PBMCs were collected pretreatment and during treatment, and were isolated and stored as previously described.

Broader findings and caveats from the paper: Greater expansion of tumor-associated TCR clones in peripheral blood 3 weeks after the start of treatment was observed in patients with durable benefit (n of about 21, p = 0.022). A pretreatment peripheral blood TCR clonality below the median was linked to improved progression-free and overall survival. Because the sample size was small (n ≈ 27) and many of the analyses were exploratory, the results are meant to be hypothesis-generating.

The rearrangement joined TRBV7-3 to TRBJ2-1, with 9 central nucleotides matching TRBD1. This sequence originates from a man in his 70s with urothelial cancer. Sequenced here: PBMCs, sampled around atezolizumab (anti-PD-L1) treatment. The bases read TGTGCCAGCAGCTTAATAGGGACAGGGTACAATGAGCAGTTCTTC. It is translated as CASSLIGTGYNEQFF.